A single sample gave rise to the 16 T cell receptor beta chains below, sequenced in a study of tumour-infiltrating T cells in Burkitt lymphoma. The protocol was immunoSEQ multiplex PCR, while the TCRdb copy is restricted to in-frame clones and leaves out a portion. The sample consists of some 9,200 clones, about two thirds of them appearing once. Sequencing used tumor tissue. These receptor sequences come from a human donor with diffuse large B-cell lymphoma.

V usage is TRBV10-3 and J usage is TRBJ2-2; the D is unclear. Germline-derived CDR1 and CDR2 are ENHRY and SYGVKD. Trimming removed 5 bases from V and 9 bases from J, with 16 bases in between. The CDR3 covers 14 residues. CDR3 in amino acids: CAISWDPTRRELFF. For the CDR3, the DNA is TGTGCCATCAGTTGGGATCCGACTCGCCGGGAGCTGTTTTTT.

The J gene is TRBJ1-2, the V gene TRBV19, with a tentative D call TRBD1 (5 bases). CDR3 size: 12 residues. Germline V gives CDR1 LNHDA, CDR2 SQIVND (reference sequence). Trimming took 7 bases from V and 4 from J, leaving 10 bases between them. This CDR3 reads CASTEGPYGYTF. The DNA of the CDR3 is TGTGCCAGTACTGAGGGACCCTATGGCTACACCTTC.

The chain employs TRBV5-6 and TRBJ1-2; D unclear. Germline CDR1 SGHDT, CDR2 YYEEEE. The CDR3 runs 12 residues. V shed 0 bases and J shed 8 bases, with 8 bases lying between them. In DNA, the CDR3 is TGTGCCAGCAGCTTGGTCCGAGGAGGCTACACCTTC. Translation: CASSLVRGGYTF.

This clone is labeled large. At the DNA level, this CDR3 is encoded by other sequences in the same sample as well. The V gene is TRBV18, the J gene TRBJ1-5; D not certain. CDR3 size: 15 residues. CDR1 is KGHSH and CDR2 is LQKENI in the germline V gene. The V end was cut by 0 bases, the J end by 4 bases, with 10 bases between. The CDR3 loop is CASSPPGTVNQPQHF. Written as DNA, the CDR3 is TGTGCCAGCTCACCACCGGGAACAGTGAATCAGCCCCAGCATTTT.

The chain couples TRBV5-4 to TRBJ1-2; D unclear. Germline CDR1 reads SGHNT; CDR2 reads YYREEE (reference sequence). V dropped 2 bases and J dropped 3 bases, with 8 bases sitting between them. The CDR3 loop spans 13 amino acids. CDR3 bases: TGTGCCAGCAGCTTAGCTGCCGACTATGGCTACACCTTC. This translates into CASSLAADYGYTF.

This clone was seen a handful of times. The J gene is TRBJ1-2, the V gene TRBV28, with TRBD1 identical over 8 bases. The J segment lost 4 bases and the V segment lost 3 bases, leaving 4 bases of the junction unmatched. CDR1 is MDHEN and CDR2 is SYDVKM in the germline V gene. The CDR3 totals 14 residues. Written as DNA, the CDR3 is TGTGCCAGCAGTTTGGCAGGGGGCGGCTATGGCTACACCTTC. This translates into CASSLAGGGYGYTF.

This clone has more than one count but fewer than ten. The chain carries TRBV7-2 and TRBJ2-7, with D uncertain. The V end lost 0 bases, the J end lost 0 bases, and 3 bases lay between the germline ends. This CDR3 is built from 13 residues. Germline loops: CDR1 SGHTA, CDR2 FQGNSA. The CDR3: CASSLAASYEQYF. The CDR3 nucleotides are TGTGCCAGCAGCTTAGCAGCCTCCTACGAGCAGTACTTC.

The V call is TRBV7-2, the J call TRBJ1-1; 9 bases align to TRBD1. The junction had 12 bases not matched to a gene; V was cut back by 3 bases and J by 4 bases. The CDR3 runs to 17 residues. Germline V lookup: CDR1 SGHTA, CDR2 FQGNSA. The CDR3 DNA reads TGTGCCAGCAGCTTCATTCGGACAGGGGCTCAAGGCACTGAAGCTTTCTTT. Protein: CASSFIRTGAQGTEAFF.

The chain has TRBV2 and TRBJ1-2, with a possible D match to TRBD1 (5 bases). This CDR3 contains 17 residues. Germline V gene sequence: CDR1 SNHLY, CDR2 FYNNEI. V lost 6 bases, J lost 0 bases, and 20 bases lay in between. CDR3 sequence (DNA): TGTGCCAGCAGCGCCCCGAGCGGGGGGGTAGCTAACTATGGCTACACCTTC. This sequence encodes CASSAPSGGVANYGYTF. The complete variable domain, with remaining parts taken from reference TRBV2 and TRBJ1-2, reads EPEVTQTPSHQVTQMGQEVILRCVPISNHLYFYWYRQILGQKVEFLVSFYNNEISEKSEIFDDQFSVERPDGSNFTLKIRSTKLEDSAMYFCASSAPSGGVANYGYTFGSGTRLTVV.

This clone was seen once. This chain joins TRBV28 and TRBJ1-2; D remains ambiguous. Trimming stripped 7 bases from V and 0 bases from J, with 15 bases between. The CDR3 spans 15 residues. Germline V gene sequence: CDR1 MDHEN, CDR2 SYDVKM. CDR3 bases: TGTGCCAGCAAGCACGGTGACTATTCTAACTATGGCTACACCTTC. Its translation: CASKHGDYSNYGYTF.

This clone has a handful of counts. The chain couples TRBV30 to TRBJ1-2; D gene unclear. The CDR3 is 12 residues long. Deletions cut 5 bases from V and 4 bases from J, with 11 bases between. Germline V CDR1 and CDR2: GTSNPN, SVGIG (reference sequence). The CDR3 DNA reads as TGTGCCTGGGCATTCGGGATCTATGGCTACACCTTC. Translating gives CAWAFGIYGYTF.

V usage is TRBV28 and J usage is TRBJ1-5, with a weak D call TRBD1 (5 bases). The CDR3 consists of 13 residues. Germline values: CDR1 MDHEN, CDR2 SYDVKM. The V gene lost 2 bases and the J gene lost 5 bases, with 7 bases spanning the gap. CDR3 nucleotides: TGTGCCAGCAGTTTACAGGGTTATCAGCCCCAGCATTTT. Protein sequence: CASSLQGYQPQHF.

The V gene is TRBV19, the J gene TRBJ1-1; TRBD1 is a possible D gene (6 bases). The germline V gene encodes CDR1 LNHDA and CDR2 SQIVND (reference sequence). CDR3 size: 15 residues. V was trimmed by 1 base and J by 1 base, leaving 10 bases between them. For the CDR3, the DNA is TGTGCCAGTAGTATAGTTGGGGGCCCGAACACTGAAGCTTTCTTT. This translates into CASSIVGGPNTEAFF.

The rearrangement joins TRBV2 to TRBJ2-7, with D perhaps matching TRBD1 (5 bases). There are 15 residues in the CDR3. CDR1 and CDR2 from the germline V gene are SNHLY and FYNNEI. V lost 1 base to trimming and J lost 2 bases, with 12 bases between them. CDR3 DNA sequence: TGTGCCAGCAGTGAAGACTCGGGCAGGGCCTACGAGCAGTACTTC. This codes for CASSEDSGRAYEQYF. The full variable domain, completed using reference TRBV2 and TRBJ2-7, is EPEVTQTPSHQVTQMGQEVILRCVPISNHLYFYWYRQILGQKVEFLVSFYNNEISEKSEIFDDQFSVERPDGSNFTLKIRSTKLEDSAMYFCASSEDSGRAYEQYFGPGTRLTVT.

The V and J genes are TRBV7-9 and TRBJ1-1; D ambiguous. The CDR3 is made up of 11 amino acids. Looked up from germline, CDR1 is SEHNR and CDR2 is FQNEAQ (reference sequence). The V and J ends lost 7 bases and 4 bases respectively, with 7 bases between them. The chain's CDR3 is CASTGGTEAFF. The CDR3 DNA reads as TGTGCCAGCACCGGAGGCACTGAAGCTTTCTTT.

V and J are TRBV13 and TRBJ2-5, with D perhaps TRBD1 (5 bases). The germline CDR1 and CDR2 sequences are PRHDT and FYEKMQ (reference sequence). CDR3 length equals 13 residues. V shed 1 base and J shed 5 bases, with 8 bases lying between them. This CDR3 reads CASSLAAGETQYF. The CDR3 bases are TGTGCCAGCAGCTTAGCGGCAGGGGAGACCCAGTACTTC.